The 24 T cell receptor beta chains presented below share a single source sample, sequenced in a study of CD8 T cells in Susac syndrome. RNA was extracted with the RNeasy kit, and a quantity of roughly 0.5 to 1 ug was reverse transcribed using random hexamers. TCRdb passed the immunoSEQ multiplex PCR reads through MiXCR, listing each CDR3 protein once. The data hold 100,000 to 150,000 distinct CDR3 sequences, with 65% to 90% observed a single time. The sample was CD8+ T cells from PBMCs. The receptor set was obtained from a human donor with multiple sclerosis.

The V and J genes are TRBV25-1 and TRBJ2-2; D possibly corresponds to TRBD2 (6 bases). From germline, CDR1 is MGHDK and CDR2 SYGVNS. V lost 2 bases to trimming and J lost 6 bases, with 10 bases between them. This CDR3 is 14 amino acids long. The CDR3 bases are TGTGCCAGCAGTGAAGTGGGGGGACCCGGGGAGCTGTTTTTT. Protein product: CASSEVGGPGELFF.

This clonotype showed up just a few times. V gene TRBV4-1 combines with J gene TRBJ2-1; either TRBD1 or TRBD2 may supply D (5 bases each). V was trimmed by 0 bases and J by 7 bases, leaving 16 bases between them. Germline V gene lookup returns CDR1 MGHRA and CDR2 YSYEKL. The CDR3 length is 16 residues. The CDR3 sequence: CASSQDWDREGNEQFF. DNA for the CDR3: TGCGCCAGCAGCCAAGATTGGGACCGCGAGGGGAATGAGCAGTTCTTC.

The rearrangement joins TRBV2 to TRBJ2-3; 12 bases fit TRBD2. Per the germline V gene, CDR1 is SNHLY and CDR2 is FYNNEI. CDR3 length: 15 residues. J lost 1 base, V lost 5 bases, and 1 base had no gene match. CDR3 nucleotide sequence: TGTGCCAGCAGTCGACTAGCGGGGGGCACAGATACGCAGTATTTT. It yields the protein CASSRLAGGTDTQYF.

This chain connects TRBV11-2 to TRBJ2-1; 10 nucleotides line up with TRBD2. The CDR3 loop spans 15 amino acids. V shed 1 base, J shed 10 bases, and the junction held 7 bases outside the gene matches. CDR1 and CDR2 (germline): SGHAT, FQNNGV. CDR3 coding DNA: TGTGCCAGCAGCTTAGGGAAAGCGGGAGGGCGCGAGCAGTTCTTC. Translating gives CASSLGKAGGREQFF. The whole variable domain, remainder taken from reference TRBV11-2 and TRBJ2-1, is EAGVAQSPRYKIIEKRQSVAFWCNPISGHATLYWYQQILGQGPKLLIQFQNNGVVDDSQLPKDRFSAERLKGVDSTLKIQPAKLEDSAVYLCASSLGKAGGREQFFGPGTRLTVL.

The sample holds one count of this clonotype. V and J are TRBV19 and TRBJ1-5; 8 bases line up with TRBD1. Germline CDR1 is LNHDA and CDR2 is SQIVND (reference sequence). V dropped 5 bases and J dropped 3; count of bases not matched to a gene: 6. CDR3 length: 15 residues. This chain's CDR3 is CASSAAGGYNQPQHF. The CDR3 bases are TGTGCCAGTAGTGCTGCAGGGGGCTACAATCAGCCCCAGCATTTT.

The chain joins TRBV4-1 to TRBJ1-2; unclear D gene. The germline V and J ends were trimmed by 1 base and 1 base, with 10 bases remaining between them. Germline values: CDR1 MGHRA, CDR2 YSYEKL. The CDR3 is 15 residues long. The CDR3 DNA sequence: TGCGCCAGCAGCCAAGCCGCCCCCGGTAACTATGGCTACACCTTC. It codes for CASSQAAPGNYGYTF.

V usage is TRBV7-9 and J usage is TRBJ2-3; no definite D call. The CDR3 sequence is 15 residues long. The V end lost 3 bases, the J end lost 1 base, and 11 bases lay between the germline ends. CDR1 and CDR2 from the germline V gene are SEHNR and FQNEAQ (reference sequence). The CDR3 loop reads CASSFTQTGTDTQYF. The CDR3 nucleotides read TGTGCCAGCAGCTTCACACAAACCGGCACAGATACGCAGTATTTT.

This rearrangement joins TRBV7-9 to TRBJ1-6, with unresolved D. Germline CDR1 reads SEHNR; CDR2 reads FQNEAQ (reference sequence). The CDR3 extends over 16 amino acids. Trimming stripped 2 bases from V and 3 bases from J, with 11 bases between. The CDR3 sequence is CASSLNPGFYNSPLHF. CDR3 sequence (DNA): TGTGCCAGCAGCTTAAATCCGGGATTCTATAATTCACCCCTCCACTTT.

The V and J genes are TRBV28 and TRBJ2-5, with D possibly matching TRBD1 (6 bases). The V and J ends lost 2 bases and 3 bases respectively, with 13 bases between them. Per the germline V gene, CDR1 is MDHEN and CDR2 is SYDVKM. CDR3 size: 15 residues. As DNA, the CDR3 is TGTGCCAGCAGTTTACCCGTGGACAGTGAAGAGACCCAGTACTTC. Translation: CASSLPVDSEETQYF.

This chain uses TRBV7-6 with TRBJ1-3; D gene unclear. Germline V gene sequence: CDR1 SGHVS, CDR2 FNYEAQ. V lost 1 base, J lost 5 bases, and 6 bases lay in between. The CDR3 is 13 amino acids. CDR3 region: CASSLGQRNTIYF. The CDR3 coding sequence is TGTGCCAGCAGCTTAGGGCAGAGAAACACCATATATTTT.

This sequence joins TRBV11-2 and TRBJ2-1; 8 bases match TRBD2. From germline, CDR1 is SGHAT and CDR2 FQNNGV. V was clipped by 6 bases and J by 0 bases; unmatched bases: 7. This CDR3 spans 16 amino acids. The CDR3 loop is CASSSGTLSSYNEQFF. CDR3 sequence (DNA): TGTGCCAGCAGTAGCGGGACCCTCAGCTCCTACAATGAGCAGTTCTTC.

The J gene is TRBJ1-4, the V gene TRBV12-3 or TRBV12-4; a possible D gene is TRBD1 (6 bases). The CDR3 length is 14 residues. V lost 6 bases, J lost 2 bases, and 10 bases lay in between. Here the CDR3 reads CASSERGTNEKLFF. The CDR3 bases are TGTGCCAGCAGCGAAAGGGGGACTAATGAAAAACTGTTTTTT.

The J gene is TRBJ2-1, the V gene TRBV27, with D perhaps matching TRBD2 (5 bases). From germline, CDR1 is MNHEY and CDR2 SMNVEV (reference sequence). The CDR3 is 17 amino acids. Trimming took off 0 bases at V and 2 bases at J, with 14 bases between the two ends. The CDR3 DNA reads TGTGCCAGCAGTTTATCAGTAGCGACCGGGGCCTACAATGAGCAGTTCTTC. Its translation is CASSLSVATGAYNEQFF.

The rearrangement joins TRBV19 to TRBJ2-1; 8 bases agree with TRBD2. The junction had 14 bases not matched to a gene; V was cut back by 8 bases and J by 8 bases. CDR1 is LNHDA, CDR2 SQIVND, per germline (reference sequence). This CDR3 spans 15 amino acids. The DNA of the CDR3 is TGTGCCAGTTTGCCCGGGACTAGAGGCTCTCATGAGCAGTTCTTC. This sequence encodes CASLPGTRGSHEQFF. Supplemented by reference TRBV19 and TRBJ2-1, the full variable domain reads DGGITQSPKYLFRKEGQNVTLSCEQNLNHDAMYWYRQDPGQGLRLIYYSQIVNDFQKGDIAEGYSVSREKKESFPLTVTSAQKNPTAFYLCASLPGTRGSHEQFFGPGTRLTVL.

The J gene is TRBJ1-2, the V gene TRBV1; the table's D gene call, TRBD1, was not cross checked with the DNA. TRBV1 is a pseudogene locus. The CDR3 totals 14 residues. The CDR3 sequence is CTSSHPTGCDGYTF. DNA of the CDR3: TGCACCAGCAGCCACCCCACAGGGTGTGATGGCTACACCTTC.

This chain connects TRBV4-1 to TRBJ1-1; 11 bases are a match to TRBD1. Germline CDR1 MGHRA, CDR2 YSYEKL. The CDR3 runs to 16 residues. Germline trimming cut 3 bases from V and 5 bases from J; bases unmatched to any gene: 8. The DNA for the CDR3 is TGCGCCAGCAGCCAGGGACAGGGGGAAGAATCTACTGAAGCTTTCTTT. It yields the protein CASSQGQGEESTEAFF.

This chain uses TRBV15 with TRBJ1-5; D unresolved. The CDR3 extends over 19 amino acids. The ends were cut back, 0 bases at V and 0 bases at J, with 18 bases in the middle. Per germline, CDR1 LNHNV and CDR2 YYDKDF (reference sequence). DNA for the CDR3: TGTGCCACCAGCAGAGATCCGGCAGACGAAGCAAATAGCAATCAGCCCCAGCATTTT. Residues: CATSRDPADEANSNQPQHF.

Remarks on this clonotype: One end of the junction fails to match germline, which may point to a read error. The chain recombines TRBV2 with TRBJ1-5; D is unresolved. From germline, CDR1 is SNHLY and CDR2 FYNNEI. CDR3 length: 14 amino acids. This chain's CDR3 is CASRSTFSNQPRHF. The DNA of the CDR3 is TGTGCCAGCAGGTCGACATTTAGCAATCAGCCCCGGCATTTT.

Comments on this clonotype: Mismatch with germline at one junction end may stem from a read error. The chain joins TRBV7-7 to TRBJ2-5; D is uncertain. Germline loops: CDR1 SSHAT, CDR2 FNYEAQ (reference sequence). CDR3 length: 13 amino acids. The CDR3 DNA sequence: TGTGCTAGCAGCTATAGGTTAGGAGAGACCCAGTACTTC. Translation: CASSYRLGETQYF. Complete variable domain (other parts from reference TRBV7-7 and TRBJ2-5): GAGVSQSPRYKVTKRGQDVTLRCDPISSHATLYWYQQALGQGPEFLTYFNYEAQPDKSGLPSDRFSAERPEGSISTLTIQRTEQRDSAMYRCASSYRLGETQYFGPGTRLLVL.

The CDR3 DNA is TGTGCCACCAGCCCTGGGGGACTTCCTTACGAGCAGTACTTC. Amino acid sequence: CATSPGGLPYEQYF. This chain connects TRBV15 to TRBJ2-7; tentative D call: TRBD2 (6 bases). The CDR3 sequence is 14 residues long. The V end lost 5 bases, the J end lost 4 bases, and 15 bases lay between the germline ends. Germline V gene data show CDR1 as LNHNV and CDR2 as YYDKDF (reference sequence).

The genes are TRBV5-6 and TRBJ1-4; 8 nucleotides line up with TRBD1. This CDR3 has 15 amino acids. Per the germline V gene, CDR1 is SGHDT and CDR2 is YYEEEE. V trimming: 3 bases; J trimming: 14 bases; junction bases outside the gene matches: 15. CDR3 in DNA: TGTGCCAGCAGCTCCCCGGACAGGGTGTCGGGCAATCTGTTTTTT. Translating gives CASSSPDRVSGNLFF.

A single count supports this clonotype. J is TRBJ2-7 and V is TRBV12-3 or TRBV12-4; 9 bases line up with TRBD1. V was pared by 3 bases and J by 4 bases, with 13 bases of the junction left unmatched. The CDR3 runs 17 residues. The CDR3 nucleotides read TGTGCCAGCAGTTTTATTCTGGGACAGGGAGTTCTGTACGAGCAGTACGTC. This encodes CASSFILGQGVLYEQYV.

This clonotype was seen a few times. This rearrangement joins TRBV12-3 or TRBV12-4 to TRBJ2-5; D not certain. The CDR3 totals 11 residues. V lost 9 bases to trimming and J lost 4 bases, with 9 bases between them. Here the CDR3 reads CASGFVETQYF. DNA of the CDR3: TGTGCCAGTGGGTTCGTAGAGACCCAGTACTTC.

This clonotype was found a few times. The rearrangement links TRBV4-1 to TRBJ2-2, with 7 bases identical to TRBD1. V was pared by 1 base and J by 3 bases, with 5 bases of the junction left unmatched. Germline CDR1 reads MGHRA; CDR2 reads YSYEKL. The CDR3 length is 16 residues. DNA for the CDR3: TGCGCCAGCAGCCAAGTGGCCGGGACAGACACCGGGGAGCTGTTTTTT. As protein: CASSQVAGTDTGELFF.